This TCR beta chain was observed in a study of Graves' ophthalmopathy and Graves' hyperthyroidism. This clonotype was counted at least ten times. CDR3 length: 15 residues. CDR1 is DFQATT and CDR2 is SNEGSKA in the germline V gene (reference sequence). With 4 bases removed from V and 7 bases from J, the gap between germline ends came to 20 bases. None of the included patients had other autoimmune diseases, uncontrolled infections, pregnancy or lactation, as these led to exclusion. From RNA, the CDR3 regions of TCR beta chains were amplified and sequenced. HTBI primers primed a first-round RT-PCR, and a second-round multiplex PCR followed. One entry per CDR3 protein, called by TCRdb with MiXCR from the multiplex PCR reads. Seen here are 560,000 or so distinct CDR3 sequences, approximately 35% observed once, and the top ten hold about 4%.

The origin of this receptor is an adult man with Graves' hyperthyroidism. The chain uses TRBV20-1 and TRBJ1-5, with D uncertain. Input material: peripheral blood or thyroid tissue (not recorded which). CDR3 residues: CSATKDGPGSQPQHF. DNA for the CDR3: TGCAGTGCTACTAAGGACGGGCCTGGCTCACAGCCCCAGCATTTT.